The rows below give T cell receptor beta chains drawn from one sample of a study of brain metastases from non-small cell lung cancer. Clones were sequenced by immunoSEQ multiplex PCR, and TCRdb holds only the in-frame ones, with some missing. Of roughly 1,500 clones listed, approximately 85% were seen once; the top ten hold about 12%. Sequencing was performed on tumor-adjacent normal tissue. Every receptor here comes from a donor aged 40 or older with non-small cell lung cancer. The CDR3 runs from the conserved cysteine through the conserved F or W. The order of the fields is V gene, D gene, J gene, clone size, CDR3 DNA, CDR3 protein. A D gene is named only where the DNA matches it firmly. Size is omitted from some rows. Given values are once, few, many or a class for expanded clones.

TRBV7-9	TRBD1	TRBJ1-2	.	TGTGCCAGCAGTCTTAGTGGGACAGGTGGTTATGGCTACACCTTC	CASSLSGTGGYGYTF
TRBV5-1	TRBD1	TRBJ1-1	.	TGCGCCAGCAGCCAGCCCGACAGGGCTGAAGCTTTCTTT	CASSQPDRAEAFF
TRBV19	.	TRBJ2-3	.	TGTGCCAGTAGCTTCCGACAGGAGACAACAGATACGCAGTATTTT	CASSFRQETTDTQYF
TRBV7-3	.	TRBJ2-3	few	TGTGCCAGCAGTCCGGTTAGCGGAGGGAGCACAGATACGCAGTATTTT	CASSPVSGGSTDTQYF
TRBV5-1	TRBD1	TRBJ1-1	.	TGCGCCAGCAGCCGACAGGGGGTCATTGAAGCTTTCTTT	CASSRQGVIEAFF
TRBV6-5	.	TRBJ1-1	.	TGTGCCAGCAGTTACAGCATGAACACTGAAGCTTTCTTT	CASSYSMNTEAFF
TRBV2	TRBD2	TRBJ2-1	.	TGTGCCAGCAGTGAAGCAGGGCTAGCGGGAGTTGATGAGCAGTTCTTC	CASSEAGLAGVDEQFF
TRBV5-1	.	TRBJ2-1	.	TGCGCCAGCAGCTTGGGCAGTGGCAGGGGCAATGAGCAGTTCTTC	CASSLGSGRGNEQFF
TRBV4-2	TRBD1	TRBJ2-6	.	TGTGCCAGCAGCCAAGAACAGGGGAGTGGGGCCAACGTCCTGACTTTC	CASSQEQGSGANVLTF
TRBV7-9	.	TRBJ2-7	.	TGTGCCAGCAGCCCAAGGGACAAGGTATACGAGCAGTACTTC	CASSPRDKVYEQYF
TRBV19	TRBD1	TRBJ2-2	.	TGTGCCAGTAGTATGCCAGGGGGCTACACCGGGGAGCTGTTTTTT	CASSMPGGYTGELFF
TRBV30	.	TRBJ2-7	.	TGTGCCTGGAGTGTTATCGACGGACCGGCCTACGAGCAGTACTTC	CAWSVIDGPAYEQYF
TRBV5-1	.	TRBJ2-2	.	TGCGCCAGCAGCAGGGACCTAGGCGACATCGGGGAGCTGTTTTTT	CASSRDLGDIGELFF
TRBV10-3	.	TRBJ2-5	few	TGTGCCACCAAGGTCCCGGGGGGCGGAGAGACCCAGTACTTC	CATKVPGGGETQYF
TRBV3-1/TRBV3-2	TRBD2	TRBJ2-2	.	TGTGCCAGCAACGGAGCAAGGACTAGCCTTAACACCGGGGAGCTGTTTTTT	CASNGARTSLNTGELFF
TRBV13	TRBD2	TRBJ2-1	.	TGTGCCAGCACTAGCGGGAGATTCAGCTCCTACAATGAGCAGTTCTTC	CASTSGRFSSYNEQFF
TRBV6-2/TRBV6-3	TRBD2	TRBJ2-3	.	TGTGCCAGCAGTTATCCACTAGCGGGAGAGAGGGCGGGCACAGATACGCAGTATTTT	CASSYPLAGERAGTDTQYF
TRBV7-2	TRBD2	TRBJ2-7	.	TGTGCCAGCAGCCCCCAAAAGAGACTAGCGGGAGAAATCCCCTACGAGCAGTACTTC	CASSPQKRLAGEIPYEQYF
TRBV19	TRBD2	TRBJ2-2	once	TGTGCCAGTCAAGAAGCGGGAGTGATTTCTGCCGGGGAGCTGTTTTTT	CASQEAGVISAGELFF
TRBV6-2/TRBV6-3	.	TRBJ2-3	.	TGTGCCAGCAGTGCGGACTCCACAGATACGCAGTATTTT	CASSADSTDTQYF
TRBV2	.	TRBJ1-1	.	TGTGCCAGCAGGGACAGATTGAACACTGAAGCTTTCTTT	CASRDRLNTEAFF
TRBV4-2	TRBD2	TRBJ2-1	.	TGTGCCAGCAGCCAAGTTTGGGGGTTCGAGGCGGGAGTGGGCGATGAGCAGTTCTTC	CASSQVWGFEAGVGDEQFF
TRBV5-1	.	TRBJ1-4	.	TGCGCCAGCAGCTCCTCTAGTGCAACTAATGAAAAACTGTTTTTT	CASSSSSATNEKLFF
TRBV5-5	.	TRBJ1-2	.	TGTGCCAGCAGCTTGGGTATTGACAGGAGCAACTATGGCTACACCTTC	CASSLGIDRSNYGYTF
TRBV24-1	.	TRBJ2-5	.	TGTGCCACCGGCCAGGGAGAGACCCAGTACTTC	CATGQGETQYF
TRBV11-3	.	TRBJ1-4	.	TGTGCCAGCAGCTTAGGGGCAACTAATGAAAAACTGTTTTTT	CASSLGATNEKLFF
TRBV27	TRBD1	TRBJ2-7	few	TGTGCCAGCAGTCGCCAAGGGACAGGGACACACGAGCAGTACTTC	CASSRQGTGTHEQYF
TRBV5-1	.	TRBJ2-7	.	TGCGCCAGCAGCCTTGAGGGGTTTCTATACTACGAGCAGTACTTC	CASSLEGFLYYEQYF
TRBV18	TRBD2	TRBJ2-4	few	TGTGCCAGCTCACCAGCGACTAGCATGACCAAAAACATTCAGTACTTC	CASSPATSMTKNIQYF
TRBV4-2	TRBD2	TRBJ2-1	.	TGTGCCAGCAGCCAAGAAACCCTAGCGGGAGGGGAATACAATGAGCAGTTCTTC	CASSQETLAGGEYNEQFF
TRBV9	.	TRBJ2-7	once	.	CASSVGQGTYEQYF
TRBV5-1	TRBD1	TRBJ1-6	.	TGCGCCAGCAGCTTAAACAGGGGAGAGAATTCACCCCTCCACTTT	CASSLNRGENSPLHF
TRBV6-2/TRBV6-3	.	TRBJ1-3	.	TGTGCCAGCAGTTTGGGAAGTGGAAACACCATATATTTT	CASSLGSGNTIYF
TRBV18	TRBD2	TRBJ2-1	once	TGTGCCAGCTCACCCACGGGACTAGCGGCCGACAATGAGCAGTTCTTC	CASSPTGLAADNEQFF
TRBV9	.	TRBJ1-2	.	TGTGCCAGCAGCGTTTCGTTAGGGACGGGAAATGGCTACACCTTC	CASSVSLGTGNGYTF
TRBV27	TRBD1	TRBJ2-3	.	TGTGCCAGCCGTTTCCAGGGGGAGACAGATACGCAGTATTTT	CASRFQGETDTQYF
TRBV29-1	TRBD1	TRBJ2-3	.	TGCAGCGCTCCGGACAGGGGGAAGGATACGCAGTATTTT	CSAPDRGKDTQYF
TRBV4-1	.	TRBJ1-5	.	TGCGCCAGCAGCCAGGGAGACGAGCCCCAGCATTTT	CASSQGDEPQHF
TRBV3-1/TRBV3-2	.	TRBJ2-5	.	TGTGCCAGCATCACGCAAGAGACCCAGTACTTC	CASITQETQYF
TRBV6-1	.	TRBJ2-1	.	TGTGCCAGCAGTGCGGCACAGAACAATGAGCAGTTCTTC	CASSAAQNNEQFF
TRBV30	.	TRBJ1-1	.	TGTGCCTGGTCTGGAAAGGAGACTGAAGCTTTCTTT	CAWSGKETEAFF
TRBV10-1	TRBD1	TRBJ2-5	.	TGCGCCAGCAGTGGGTTGGGACAGGGGTTACAAGAGACCCAGTACTTC	CASSGLGQGLQETQYF
TRBV30	.	TRBJ1-2	.	TGTGTAGGCGGAACTTATGGCTACACCTTC	CVGGTYGYTF
TRBV27	TRBD1	TRBJ1-5	.	TGTGCCAGCAGTGCACAGGGGGCGGGTCAGCCCCAGCATTTT	CASSAQGAGQPQHF
TRBV6-5	.	TRBJ2-7	few	TGTGCCAGCAACATGGGCCCCTACGAGCAGTACTTC	CASNMGPYEQYF
TRBV7-3	TRBD2	TRBJ2-1	.	TGTGCCAGCAGCCTAGCGGGGGTCAATGAGCAGTTCTTC	CASSLAGVNEQFF
TRBV27	TRBD2	TRBJ2-1	.	TGTGCCAGCAGGACTAGCGGGAGTAACAATGAGCAGTTCTTC	CASRTSGSNNEQFF
TRBV3-1/TRBV3-2	.	TRBJ1-5	once	TGTGCCAGCAGCCAAGAGGGGTTTCAGCCCCAGCATTTT	CASSQEGFQPQHF
TRBV10-1	TRBD2	TRBJ2-3	.	TGCGCCAGCAGTGACGGGAGGCTCACAGATACGCAGTATTTT	CASSDGRLTDTQYF
TRBV12-3/TRBV12-4	.	TRBJ2-7	.	TGTGCCAGCAGTTTCGGGTTCAACGAGCAGTACTTC	CASSFGFNEQYF
TRBV24-1	.	TRBJ2-5	.	TGTGCCACCGGACAAGGGGAGACCCAGTACTTC	CATGQGETQYF
TRBV11-3	.	TRBJ1-2	.	TGTGCCAGCAGCCCTCGAGGGGGGGGACACACCTATGGCTACACCTTC	CASSPRGGGHTYGYTF
TRBV5-1	TRBD2	TRBJ2-7	large	TGCGCCAGCAGGGTAGCGGGAGGCTCCTACGAGCAGTACTTC	CASRVAGGSYEQYF
TRBV5-4	.	TRBJ1-4	.	TGTGCCAGCAGCCAGTACGGGGTCGGGGCCGAAAAACTGTTTTTT	CASSQYGVGAEKLFF
TRBV5-5	TRBD1	TRBJ1-1	.	TGTGCCAGCAGCTTGGGCGGGCCCAACAGGGGCACTGAAGCTTTCTTT	CASSLGGPNRGTEAFF
TRBV7-3	.	TRBJ1-3	.	TGTGCCAGCAGCCTCGATGGGGCGGGAAACACCATATATTTT	CASSLDGAGNTIYF
TRBV5-1	TRBD1	TRBJ1-6	.	TGCGCCAGCAGCTCAGGCTTGGGACAGGGGAATTCACCCCTCCACTTT	CASSSGLGQGNSPLHF
TRBV6-1	.	TRBJ2-3	.	TGTGCCAGCAGTGCCCTTCTCTTCGATGGGACAGATACGCAGTATTTT	CASSALLFDGTDTQYF